A selection of T cell receptor beta chains follows, all from one sample in a study of blood T cells in healthy people across ages. TCRdb reanalysed the 5' RACE reads using MiXCR and keeps one entry per CDR3 protein. Of about 970,000 distinct CDR3 sequences listed, just over 50% were seen once; the top ten hold over 20%. The sample comprised blood. These receptors were obtained from a woman aged 55-69 years in good health. Both conserved end residues are part of each CDR3. Each record gives: clone size, D gene, J gene, V gene, CDR3 protein, CDR3 DNA. A D gene is named only where the DNA matches it firmly. Rows may omit the clone size; those that give it use once, few, many or a size class.

few	NA	TRBJ1-2	TRBV20-1	CSARTLKNYGYTF	TGCAGTGCTCGGACACTTAAAAACTATGGCTACACCTTC
NA	NA	TRBJ1-1	TRBV29-1	CSVGTAPSNTEAFF	TGCAGCGTTGGGACAGCCCCTTCGAACACTGAAGCTTTCTTT
NA	TRBD1	TRBJ1-5	TRBV28	CASSLTGEDQPQHF	TGTGCCAGCAGTTTAACAGGGGAGGATCAGCCCCAGCATTTT
NA	NA	TRBJ2-6	TRBV7-9	CASSDLSSGANVLTF	TGTGCCAGCAGCGACCTGAGCTCTGGGGCCAACGTCCTGACTTTC
NA	NA	TRBJ2-5	TRBV6-5	CASSYGTLTETQYF	TGTGCCAGCAGTTACGGGACCCTTACCGAGACCCAGTACTTC
NA	TRBD1	TRBJ2-3	TRBV12-3/TRBV12-4	CASSARQGFNVFTDTQYF	TGTGCCAGCAGTGCCCGACAGGGTTTCAACGTTTTCACAGATACGCAGTATTTT
once	TRBD1	TRBJ2-7	TRBV6-6	CATSPRDSRLNEQYF	TGTGCCACCTCCCCCCGGGACAGCCGCTTAAACGAGCAGTACTTC
NA	TRBD2	TRBJ2-7	TRBV28	CATTSGSSYEQYF	TGTGCCACCACTAGCGGGAGTTCCTACGAGCAGTACTTC
NA	TRBD1	TRBJ2-3	TRBV28	CASRGYAGTGVTDTQYF	TGTGCCAGCAGGGGTTATGCCGGGACAGGGGTCACAGATACGCAGTATTTT
NA	NA	TRBJ1-2	TRBV29-1	CSAWDRALGYTF	TGCAGCGCCTGGGACCGCGCTTTGGGCTACACCTTC
once	TRBD2	TRBJ2-3	TRBV6-2/TRBV6-3	CASSYEGLVVTDTQYF	TGTGCCAGCAGTTACGAGGGACTAGTTGTCACAGATACGCAGTATTTT
NA	NA	TRBJ2-3	TRBV5-6	CASSLPGAADTQYF	TGTGCCAGCAGCTTGCCAGGGGCGGCAGATACGCAGTATTTT